The T cell receptor (beta chain) under discussion was sequenced for a study of T cell repertoires in cytomegalovirus infection. About the study: From public TCR beta signatures came an indication of both CMV infection and matching HLA type. Whole-study findings and limits: Within the response measured ex vivo, HLA-C-restricted CMV-specific TCR beta clonotypes were dominant. Accumulated public TCR beta family frequency recognized individuals carrying CMV together with the relevant HLA.

Germline V gives CDR1 MNHEY, CDR2 SVGEGT. The CDR3 covers 15 residues. The V and J ends lost 1 base and 0 bases, in that order; junction bases with no gene match: 0. From the reads, TCRdb called clonotypes with MiXCR, one entry per CDR3 protein. The sample lists tens of thousands of distinct CDR3 sequences, 20% to 25% occurring once. Remarks on this clonotype: The antigen remains undetermined.

The clonotype originates from a human donor in good health (CMV status not recorded). Some clones in this sample may be carry-over from other donors' samples. The rearrangement joins TRBV6-2 or TRBV6-3 to TRBJ2-1; TRBD1 aligns across 7 bases. Sample: CD8+ T cells from cultured PBMCs, taken from culture after CMV antigen stimulation. The DNA of the CDR3 is TGTGCCAGCAGTTACTGGGACAGCTCCTACAATGAGCAGTTCTTC. Its protein product is CASSYWDSSYNEQFF.